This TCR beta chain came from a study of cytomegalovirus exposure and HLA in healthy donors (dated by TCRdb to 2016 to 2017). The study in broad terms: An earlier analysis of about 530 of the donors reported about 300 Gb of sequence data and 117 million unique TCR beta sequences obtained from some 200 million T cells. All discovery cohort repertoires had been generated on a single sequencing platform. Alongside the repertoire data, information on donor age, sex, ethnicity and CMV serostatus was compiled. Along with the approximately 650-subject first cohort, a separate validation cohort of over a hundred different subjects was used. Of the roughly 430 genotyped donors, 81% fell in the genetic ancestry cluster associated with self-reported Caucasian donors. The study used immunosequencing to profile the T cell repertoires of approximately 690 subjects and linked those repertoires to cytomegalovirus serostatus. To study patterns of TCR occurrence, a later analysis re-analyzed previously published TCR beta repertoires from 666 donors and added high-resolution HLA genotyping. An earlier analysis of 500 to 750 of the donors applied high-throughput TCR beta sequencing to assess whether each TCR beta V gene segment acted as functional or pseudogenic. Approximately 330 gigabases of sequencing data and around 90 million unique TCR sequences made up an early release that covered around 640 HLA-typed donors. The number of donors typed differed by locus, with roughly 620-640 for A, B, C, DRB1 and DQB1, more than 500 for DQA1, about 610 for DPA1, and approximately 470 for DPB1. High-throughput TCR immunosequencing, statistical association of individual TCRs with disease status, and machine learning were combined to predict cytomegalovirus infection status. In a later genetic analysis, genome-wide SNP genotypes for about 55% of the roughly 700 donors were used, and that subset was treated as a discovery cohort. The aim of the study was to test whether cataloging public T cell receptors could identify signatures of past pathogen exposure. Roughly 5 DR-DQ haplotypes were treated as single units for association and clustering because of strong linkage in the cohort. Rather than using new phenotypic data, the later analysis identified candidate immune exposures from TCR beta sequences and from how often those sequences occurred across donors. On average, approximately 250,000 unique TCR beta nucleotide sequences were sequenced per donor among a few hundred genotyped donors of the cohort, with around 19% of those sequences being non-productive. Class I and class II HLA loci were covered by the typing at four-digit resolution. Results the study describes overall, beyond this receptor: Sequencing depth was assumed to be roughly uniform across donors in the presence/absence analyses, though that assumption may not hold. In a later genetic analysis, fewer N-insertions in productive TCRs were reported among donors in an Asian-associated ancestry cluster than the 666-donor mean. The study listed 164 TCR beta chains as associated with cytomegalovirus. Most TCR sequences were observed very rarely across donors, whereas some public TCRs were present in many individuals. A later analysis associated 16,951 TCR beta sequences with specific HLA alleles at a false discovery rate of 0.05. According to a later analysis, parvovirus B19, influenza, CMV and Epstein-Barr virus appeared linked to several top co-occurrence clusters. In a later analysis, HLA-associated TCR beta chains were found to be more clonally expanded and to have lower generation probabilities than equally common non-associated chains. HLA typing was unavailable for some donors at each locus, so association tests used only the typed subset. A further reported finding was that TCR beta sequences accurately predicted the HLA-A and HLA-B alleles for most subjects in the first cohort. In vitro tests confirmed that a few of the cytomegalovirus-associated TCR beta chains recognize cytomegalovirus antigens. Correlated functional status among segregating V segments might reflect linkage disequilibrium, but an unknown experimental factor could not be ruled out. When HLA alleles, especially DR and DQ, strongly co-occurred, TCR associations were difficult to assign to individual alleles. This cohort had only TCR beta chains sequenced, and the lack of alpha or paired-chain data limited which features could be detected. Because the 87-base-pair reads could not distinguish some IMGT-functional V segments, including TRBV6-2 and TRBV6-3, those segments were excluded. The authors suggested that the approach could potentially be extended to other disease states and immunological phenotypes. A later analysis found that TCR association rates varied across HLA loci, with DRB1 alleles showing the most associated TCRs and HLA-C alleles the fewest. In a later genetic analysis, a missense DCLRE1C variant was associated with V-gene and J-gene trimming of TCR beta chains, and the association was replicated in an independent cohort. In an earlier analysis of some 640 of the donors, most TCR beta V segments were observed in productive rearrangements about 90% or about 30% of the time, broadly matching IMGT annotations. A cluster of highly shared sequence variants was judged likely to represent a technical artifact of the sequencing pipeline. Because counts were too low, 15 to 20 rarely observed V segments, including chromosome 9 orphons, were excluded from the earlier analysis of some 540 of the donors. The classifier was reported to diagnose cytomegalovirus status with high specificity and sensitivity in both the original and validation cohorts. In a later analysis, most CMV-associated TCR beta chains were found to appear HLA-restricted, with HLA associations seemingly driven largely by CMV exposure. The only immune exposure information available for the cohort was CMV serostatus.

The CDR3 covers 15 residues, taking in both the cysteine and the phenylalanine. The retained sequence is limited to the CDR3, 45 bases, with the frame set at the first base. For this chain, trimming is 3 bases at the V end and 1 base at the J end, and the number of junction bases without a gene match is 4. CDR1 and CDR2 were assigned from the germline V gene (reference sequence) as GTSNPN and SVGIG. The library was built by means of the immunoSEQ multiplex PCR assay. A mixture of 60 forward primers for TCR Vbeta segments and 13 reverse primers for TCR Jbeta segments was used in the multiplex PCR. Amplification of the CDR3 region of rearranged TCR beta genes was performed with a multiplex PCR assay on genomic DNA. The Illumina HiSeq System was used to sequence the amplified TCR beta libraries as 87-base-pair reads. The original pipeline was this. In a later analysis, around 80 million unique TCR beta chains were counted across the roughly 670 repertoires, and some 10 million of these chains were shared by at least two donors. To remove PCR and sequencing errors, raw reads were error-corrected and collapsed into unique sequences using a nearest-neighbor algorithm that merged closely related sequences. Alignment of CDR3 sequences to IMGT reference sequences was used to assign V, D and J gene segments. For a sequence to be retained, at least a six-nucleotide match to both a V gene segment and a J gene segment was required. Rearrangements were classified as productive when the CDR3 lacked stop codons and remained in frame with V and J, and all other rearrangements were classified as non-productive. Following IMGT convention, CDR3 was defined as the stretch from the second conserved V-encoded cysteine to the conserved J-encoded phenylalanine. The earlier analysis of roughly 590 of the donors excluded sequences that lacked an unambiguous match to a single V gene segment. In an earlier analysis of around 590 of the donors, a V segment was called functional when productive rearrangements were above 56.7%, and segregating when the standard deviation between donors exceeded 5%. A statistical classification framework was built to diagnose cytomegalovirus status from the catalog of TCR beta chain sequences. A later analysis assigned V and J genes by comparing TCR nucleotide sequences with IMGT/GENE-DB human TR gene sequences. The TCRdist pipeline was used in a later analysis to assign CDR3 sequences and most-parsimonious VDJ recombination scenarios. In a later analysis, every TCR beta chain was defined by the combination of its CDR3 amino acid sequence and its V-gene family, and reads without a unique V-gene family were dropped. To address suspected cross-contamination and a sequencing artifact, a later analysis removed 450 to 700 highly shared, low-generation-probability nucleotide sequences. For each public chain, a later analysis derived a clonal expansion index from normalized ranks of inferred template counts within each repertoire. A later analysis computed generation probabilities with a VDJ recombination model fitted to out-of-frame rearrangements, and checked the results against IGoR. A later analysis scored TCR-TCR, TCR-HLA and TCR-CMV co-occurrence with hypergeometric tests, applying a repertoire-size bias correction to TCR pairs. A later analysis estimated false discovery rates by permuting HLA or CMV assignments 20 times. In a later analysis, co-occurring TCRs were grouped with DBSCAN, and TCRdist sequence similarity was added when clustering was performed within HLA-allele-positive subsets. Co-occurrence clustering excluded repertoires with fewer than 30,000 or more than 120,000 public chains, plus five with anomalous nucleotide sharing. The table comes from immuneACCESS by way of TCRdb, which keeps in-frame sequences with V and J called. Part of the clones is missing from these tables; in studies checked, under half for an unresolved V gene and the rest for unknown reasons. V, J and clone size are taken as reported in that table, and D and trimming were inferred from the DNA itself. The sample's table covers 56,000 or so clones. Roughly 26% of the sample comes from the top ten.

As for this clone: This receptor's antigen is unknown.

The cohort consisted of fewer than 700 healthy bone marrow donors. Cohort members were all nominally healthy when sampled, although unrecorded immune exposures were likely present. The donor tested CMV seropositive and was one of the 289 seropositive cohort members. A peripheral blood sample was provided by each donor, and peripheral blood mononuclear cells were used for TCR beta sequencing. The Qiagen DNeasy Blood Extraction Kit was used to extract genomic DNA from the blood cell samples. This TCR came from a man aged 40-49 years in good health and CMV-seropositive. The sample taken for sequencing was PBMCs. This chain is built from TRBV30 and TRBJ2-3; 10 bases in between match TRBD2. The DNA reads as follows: TGTGCCTGGAGCGTGGGGACTAGCGGCACAGATACGCAGTATTTT. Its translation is CAWSVGTSGTDTQYF.